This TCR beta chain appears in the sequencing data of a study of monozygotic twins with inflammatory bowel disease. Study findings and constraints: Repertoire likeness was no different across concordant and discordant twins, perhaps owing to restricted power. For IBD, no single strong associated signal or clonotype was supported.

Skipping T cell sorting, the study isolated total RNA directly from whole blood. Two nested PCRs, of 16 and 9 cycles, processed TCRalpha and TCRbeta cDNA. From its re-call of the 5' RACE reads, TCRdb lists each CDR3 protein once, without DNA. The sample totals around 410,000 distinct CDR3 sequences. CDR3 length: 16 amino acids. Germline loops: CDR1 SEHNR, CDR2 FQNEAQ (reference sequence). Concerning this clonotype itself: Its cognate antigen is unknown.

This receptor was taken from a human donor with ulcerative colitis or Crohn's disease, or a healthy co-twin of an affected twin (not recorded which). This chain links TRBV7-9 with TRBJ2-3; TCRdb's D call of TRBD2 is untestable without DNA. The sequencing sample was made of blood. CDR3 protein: CASRHGSSGRSDTQYF. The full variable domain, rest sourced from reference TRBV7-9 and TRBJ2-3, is DTGVSQNPRHKITKRGQNVTFRCDPISEHNRLYWYRQTLGQGPEFLTYFQNEAQLEKSRLLSDRFSAERPKGSFSTLEIQRTEQGDSAMYLCASRHGSSGRSDTQYFGPGTRLTVL.